This T cell receptor (beta chain) is from a study of T cell responses to AZD1222 COVID-19 vaccine. From germline, CDR1 is SGHAT and CDR2 FQNNGV. This CDR3 region has 15 residues. Losses at the gene ends were 3 bases for V and 3 bases for J; bases not matched to a gene: 5. Repertoires were generated with immunoSEQ multiplex PCR, while TCRdb's copy carries only in-frame clones and drops some. The data show approximately 140,000 clones, around 94% seen once. The starting material was peripheral blood, obtained on day 0 of AZD1222 vaccination. The chain uses TRBV11-2 and TRBJ2-1, with TRBD1 matching 7 bases. This receptor was taken from an adult in good health. CDR3 amino acids: CASSFYGDSYNEQFF. The CDR3, as DNA: TGTGCCAGCAGCTTCTACGGGGACAGCTACAATGAGCAGTTCTTC.